The 20 T cell receptor beta chains reported below all come from one sample, sequenced in a study of metastatic and nonmetastatic thyroid tumors. No treatment had been given to any patient before thyroid surgery. TCRdb re-processed the PCR reads through MiXCR. The sample includes under 5,000 clones, about 32% of them seen just once. Sequencing input: adjacent normal tissue. The receptors were gathered from a male donor with papillary thyroid cancer or a benign thyroid nodule (not recorded which). Some clones in this sample may be carry-over from other donors' samples.

This clone is deemed large. This chain links TRBV20-1 with TRBJ1-3, with D uncertain. V lost 5 bases to trimming and J lost 0 bases, with 8 bases between them. Germline values: CDR1 DFQATT, CDR2 SNEGSKA (reference sequence). The CDR3 is made up of 13 amino acids. The CDR3 bases are TGCAGTGCTTACAGATTCTCTGGAAACACCATATATTTT. This encodes CSAYRFSGNTIYF.

The table lists this clone with a count of one. J is TRBJ1-2 and V is TRBV11-2; TRBD1 aligns across 9 bases. Germline V CDR1 and CDR2: SGHAT, FQNNGV. The CDR3 runs 15 residues. With V trimmed by 0 bases and J by 7 bases, 6 bases remained unmatched. The chain's CDR3 is CASSLERTGGLGYTF. CDR3 coding DNA: TGTGCCAGCAGCTTAGAACGAACAGGGGGCCTTGGCTACACCTTC.

Details on this clone: At one end, the junction sequence differs from germline, possibly due to a read error. The V and J genes are TRBV3-1 and TRBJ2-7; TRBD2 is a possible D gene (6 bases). Germline values: CDR1 LGHDT, CDR2 YNNKEL (reference sequence). The CDR3 runs to 14 residues. CDR3 bases: TGTGCCAGCAGCCAAGTAACTGATCCAGGGCTAGCGTCGTTC. This sequence encodes CASSQVTDPGLASF.

The chain uses TRBV27 and TRBJ2-7, with D possibly TRBD1 on 6 matching bases. The V gene lost 2 bases and the J gene lost 3 bases, with 20 bases spanning the gap. The CDR3 has 17 residues. Germline-derived CDR1 and CDR2 are MNHEY and SMNVEV (reference sequence). The DNA of the CDR3 is TGTGCCAGCAGTTTACCAACCATTCTTCAGACAGGCTACGAGCAGTACTTC. Translated: CASSLPTILQTGYEQYF.

By proportion, this clone is large (0.1 to 1%). The chain recombines TRBV5-1 with TRBJ1-1, with D uncertain. The V gene lost 6 bases and the J gene lost 1 base, with 7 bases spanning the gap. CDR3 length: 12 amino acids. The germline V gene has CDR1 SGHRS and CDR2 YFSETQ. In DNA, the CDR3 is TGCGCCAGCATCGGAGCGAACACTGAAGCTTTCTTT. Translating gives CASIGANTEAFF.

V usage is TRBV7-2 and J usage is TRBJ1-5; D might be TRBD1 (5 bases). Trimming left V 5 bases short and J 3 bases short, with 11 bases between. The germline CDR1 and CDR2 sequences are SGHTA and FQGNSA. This CDR3 has 14 residues. The CDR3 protein is CASSKPGTNQPQHF. DNA for the CDR3: TGTGCCAGCAGCAAACCTGGGACCAATCAGCCCCAGCATTTT.

This clone is medium-sized. V and J are TRBV2 and TRBJ2-1, with D possibly matching TRBD1 (6 bases). Deletions cut 3 bases from V and 3 bases from J, with 9 bases between. The CDR3 totals 14 residues. Germline V CDR1 and CDR2: SNHLY, FYNNEI. The DNA for the CDR3 is TGTGCCAGCAGTGACGGGACATTCTACAATGAGCAGTTCTTC. Amino acids: CASSDGTFYNEQFF.

This clone was detected only once. The V call is TRBV5-1, the J call TRBJ2-1; 11 bases map to TRBD1. The CDR3 sequence is 14 residues long. Trimming removed 5 bases from V and 12 bases from J; junction bases left unmatched: 10. CDR1 and CDR2 from the germline V gene are SGHRS and YFSETQ. The CDR3 DNA sequence: TGCGCCAGCAGTCCGCGGACAGGGGGCGCGAGGCAGTTCTTC. Translated, it gives CASSPRTGGARQFF.

The rearrangement joins TRBV30 to TRBJ1-4; no firm D call. The V end lost 1 base, the J end lost 5 bases, and 8 bases lay between the germline ends. This CDR3 contains 13 residues. Germline V gene lookup returns CDR1 GTSNPN and CDR2 SVGIG (reference sequence). The CDR3 here is CAWSARPNEKLFF. The CDR3 region has the DNA TGTGCCTGGAGTGCTCGGCCGAATGAAAAACTGTTTTTT.

CDR3 nucleotides: TGTGCCAGCAGTCCCCAAACCGGGGAGCTGTTTTTT. Translated, it gives CASSPQTGELFF. The rearrangement uses TRBV12-3 or TRBV12-4 and TRBJ2-2, with D uncertain. CDR3 size: 12 residues. V lost 5 bases, J lost 5 bases, and 6 bases lay in between.

This clone has just a few counts. This chain links TRBV6-1 with TRBJ1-5; 7 positions agree with TRBD1. The CDR3 is 13 amino acids. Germline assignment: CDR1 MNHNS and CDR2 SASEGT. V trimming: 7 bases; J trimming: 4 bases; junction bases outside the gene matches: 4. Here the CDR3 reads CASKDRTNQPQHF. The CDR3 DNA reads TGTGCCAGCAAGGACAGGACTAATCAGCCCCAGCATTTT.

This clone appeared once. This chain uses TRBV5-1 with TRBJ2-1; weak D call: TRBD1 (5 bases). Trimming stripped 1 base from V and 6 bases from J, with 17 bases between. Looked up from germline, CDR1 is SGHRS and CDR2 is YFSETQ. The CDR3 contains 16 residues. The CDR3 DNA is TGCGCCAGCAGCTTGATAGGGCAGGGTTTTCCCAATGAGCAGTTCTTC. This sequence encodes CASSLIGQGFPNEQFF. Using reference TRBV5-1 and TRBJ2-1 for the parts outside the CDR3, the full variable domain is KAGVTQTPRYLIKTRGQQVTLSCSPISGHRSVSWYQQTPGQGLQFLFEYFSETQRNKGNFPGRFSGRQFSNSRSEMNVSTLELGDSALYLCASSLIGQGFPNEQFFGPGTRLTVL.

This clone occurred a few times. The V call is TRBV6-2 or TRBV6-3, the J call TRBJ2-5; 7 nucleotides agree with TRBD2. J was trimmed by 4 bases and V by 2 bases; bases with no gene match: 4. The CDR3 totals 14 residues. Germline V CDR1 and CDR2: MNHEY, SVGEGT. The DNA of the CDR3 is TGTGCCAGCAGTTACGTGGGCGGGAGAGAGACCCAGTACTTC. This translates into CASSYVGGRETQYF.

Within the sample, this clone is medium-sized. J is TRBJ2-3 and V is TRBV5-4; TRBD2 aligns across 10 bases. CDR3 size: 16 residues. The V segment lost 4 bases and the J segment 5 bases; nucleotides outside the gene matches: 10. Germline V gives CDR1 SGHNT, CDR2 YYREEE (reference sequence). The CDR3 loop is CASSTPSGSRLDTQYF. As DNA, the CDR3 is TGTGCCAGCAGCACACCTAGCGGGAGTCGGTTAGATACGCAGTATTTT.

The gene calls are TRBV24-1 and TRBJ2-2; D might be TRBD2 (7 bases). With 3 bases removed from V and 6 bases from J, the gap between germline ends came to 10 bases. Germline V gives CDR1 KGHDR, CDR2 SFDVKD. The CDR3 is 14 amino acids. The CDR3: CATSDPGGPGELFF. CDR3 bases: TGTGCCACCAGTGATCCCGGGGGGCCCGGGGAGCTGTTTTTT.

V gene TRBV27 combines with J gene TRBJ2-7; tentative D call: TRBD1 (6 bases). The CDR3 has 13 amino acids. V shed 4 bases and J shed 5 bases, with 12 bases lying between them. CDR1 and CDR2 from the germline V gene are MNHEY and SMNVEV (reference sequence). CDR3 sequence reads: CASSSSGVHEQYF. The CDR3 bases are TGTGCCAGCAGTTCTTCAGGGGTCCACGAGCAGTACTTC.

This clone is categorized as large. V is TRBV15 and J is TRBJ2-7; 7 bases match TRBD2. Germline loops: CDR1 LNHNV, CDR2 YYDKDF (reference sequence). The CDR3 is made up of 13 amino acids. V shed 0 bases and J 8 bases; nucleotides not matched to a gene: 4. Here the CDR3 reads CATSREGGEQQYF. The CDR3, as DNA: TGTGCCACCAGCAGAGAGGGGGGGGAACAGCAGTACTTC.

A few counts support this clone. The chain employs TRBV4-2 and TRBJ2-2, with TRBD2 identical over 16 bases. CDR3 length: 18 amino acids. Trimming at V came to 7 bases and at J to 3 bases, leaving 8 bases not matched to a gene. Germline V lookup: CDR1 LGHNA, CDR2 YNFKEQ. The CDR3 loop is CASTPGLAGGLYTGELFF. The CDR3 DNA follows: TGTGCCAGCACTCCGGGACTAGCGGGAGGGTTGTACACCGGGGAGCTGTTTTTT.

This clone showed up just a few times. The rearrangement joins TRBV27 to TRBJ2-7; 16 nucleotides match TRBD2. The CDR3 is 18 residues long. V lost 5 bases, J lost 5 bases, and 12 bases stayed unmatched. Germline CDR1 reads MNHEY; CDR2 reads SMNVEV (reference sequence). The CDR3 nucleotides read TGTGCCAGCAGTCCACTCCCCTGTGGGACTAGCGGGAGGGACGAGCAGTACTTC. Translated: CASSPLPCGTSGRDEQYF.

A few counts support this clone. The chain links TRBV27 to TRBJ2-2, with 7 positions matching TRBD2. The CDR3 is 14 amino acids. Germline V lookup: CDR1 MNHEY, CDR2 SMNVEV (reference sequence). The junction had 6 bases not matched to a gene; V was cut back by 4 bases and J by 7 bases. CDR3 bases: TGTGCCAGCAGTTGGACTAGAGATCTCGGGGAGCTGTTTTTT. This gives the protein CASSWTRDLGELFF.